This is a list of T cell receptor beta chains from one sample in a study of control samples from healthy donors and cancer patients. Sequencing was performed with immunoSEQ multiplex PCR; in TCRdb, only in-frame clones are kept and a portion is missing. Of 150,000 or so clones listed, about 93% are singletons. The sequenced sample consisted of blood. The receptors were sampled from a man between 35 and 55 years old in good health. CDR3s include the opening cysteine and the closing phenylalanine or tryptophan. A D gene is named only where the DNA matches it firmly. Some rows mark clone size as missing; the rest say once, few, many or name a class of expanded clone.

>TRBV29-1|.|14|TRBJ2-5|.
CSVLEWREQETQYF
TGCAGCGTTCTCGAGTGGAGGGAGCAAGAGACCCAGTACTTC
>TRBV29-1|TRBD1|13|TRBJ1-5|.
CSVTDRGNQPQHF
TGCAGCGTTACCGACAGGGGGAATCAGCCCCAGCATTTT
>TRBV5-1|TRBD2|16|TRBJ2-2|.
CASSVIAGGLAGELFF
TGCGCCAGCAGCGTTATAGCGGGGGGGCTTGCCGGGGAGCTGTTTTTT
>TRBV5-1|.|14|TRBJ2-1|.
CASSWRGSYNEQFF
TGCGCCAGCAGCTGGCGGGGCTCCTACAATGAGCAGTTCTTC
>TRBV9|.|16|TRBJ2-1|once
CASSTFSDSYYNEQFF
TGTGCCAGCAGTACTTTCTCTGACAGCTACTACAATGAGCAGTTCTTC
>TRBV12-3/TRBV12-4|.|13|TRBJ1-1|once
CASMQHLNTEAFF
TGTGCCAGTATGCAACACTTGAACACTGAAGCTTTCTTT
>TRBV18|.|16|TRBJ1-1|.
CASSPNRGGTITEAFF
TGTGCCAGCTCACCTAATCGAGGGGGTACGATCACTGAAGCTTTCTTT
>TRBV5-5|.|12|TRBJ1-5|.
CASSALNQPQHF
TGTGCCAGCAGCGCCTTAAATCAGCCCCAGCATTTT
>TRBV6-1|TRBD2|17|TRBJ2-3|.
CASSEEGSGGGTDTQYF
TGTGCCAGCAGTGAAGAGGGTAGCGGGGGGGGGACAGATACGCAGTATTTT
>TRBV5-5|TRBD1|16|TRBJ2-2|.
CASSRSGTANTGELFF
TGTGCCAGCAGCAGATCCGGGACAGCGAACACCGGGGAGCTGTTTTTT
>TRBV19|.|14|TRBJ1-4|.
CASSISATNEKLFF
TGTGCCAGTAGTATATCAGCAACTAATGAAAAACTGTTTTTT
>TRBV5-1|.|15|TRBJ1-2|.
CASSLAGTDNYGYTF
TGCGCCAGCAGCTTGGCCGGGACGGATAACTATGGCTACACCTTC
>TRBV24-1|.|15|TRBJ2-1|.
CATSGGRDTYNEQFF
TGTGCCACCAGTGGAGGAAGGGATACCTACAATGAGCAGTTCTTC
>TRBV12-3/TRBV12-4|TRBD2|13|TRBJ2-5|.
CASSKTSMETQYF
TGTGCCAGCAGTAAGACTAGCATGGAGACCCAGTACTTC
>TRBV5-1|TRBD1|16|TRBJ2-2|once
CASSQGQGIITGELFF
TGCGCCAGCAGCCAGGGACAGGGGATCATAACCGGGGAGCTGTTTTTT
>TRBV5-1|TRBD2|15|TRBJ2-5|.
CASSSSGGNQETQYF
TGCGCCAGCAGCTCTAGCGGGGGAAACCAAGAGACCCAGTACTTC
>TRBV2|.|12|TRBJ2-1|.
CASRFNGDEQFF
TGTGCCAGCCGCTTCAATGGCGATGAGCAGTTCTTC
>TRBV7-8|TRBD1|15|TRBJ1-4|.
CASSLGARGDEKLFF
TGTGCCAGCAGCTTAGGGGCCAGGGGGGATGAAAAACTGTTTTTT
>TRBV28|TRBD1|12|TRBJ1-5|.
CARSRGREPQHF
TGTGCCAGAAGCAGGGGGCGAGAGCCCCAGCATTTT
>TRBV9|.|14|TRBJ2-1|medium-sized
CASSVEGLSNEQFF
TGTGCCAGCAGCGTCGAGGGACTGTCCAATGAGCAGTTCTTC